This T cell receptor (beta chain) was retrieved from a study of cytomegalovirus exposure and HLA in healthy donors. The CDR3 totals 15 residues. Germline CDR1 is SGHRS and CDR2 is YFSETQ. V dropped 6 bases and J dropped 2; count of bases not matched to a gene: 7. Use of 60 Vbeta and 13 Jbeta primers characterized the PCR. Measured with immunoSEQ multiplex PCR; TCRdb has only the in-frame clones, and not every one. Among over 150,000 clones, approximately 81% were seen once, and the ten largest hold about 0.4%. The V gene is TRBV5-1, the J gene TRBJ1-4; 7 positions match TRBD1. The sequenced sample consisted of PBMCs. The receptor's source is a boy aged 2 to 9 in good health and CMV-seronegative. The CDR3 loop reads CASKVATGTNEKLFF. The CDR3 bases are TGCGCCAGCAAGGTGGCGACAGGGACTAATGAAAAACTGTTTTTT.